Included here is one TCR delta chain sequence, with context. This clone has ten or more counts. This receptor's antigen is unknown. A read error likely explains why the TCRdb protein, taken from a much larger clone, differs from this DNA's translation at residue 4; the protein shown is translated from the DNA. The data originate from a study of DNA immune sequencing with unique molecular identifiers (TCRdb year 2020). Regarding the study in general: Immunomagnetic cell separation was used to enrich gammadelta T cells from buffy coats, and the genomic DNA of the enriched gammadelta T cells was then sequenced. Fluorescence-activated cell sorting was used to enrich gammadelta T cells from PBMC of over nine healthy individuals. In the comparison of enriched versus non-enriched samples, around 100 ng of enriched gammadelta T-cell DNA and around 1 ug of non-enriched PBMC DNA were sequenced. The study developed and validated an ultrasensitive DNA-based TRD repertoire sequencing method using PCR-introduced unique molecular identifiers. Validation of the sequencing method was done both on synthetic reference molecules and on blood samples taken from healthy individuals. Healthy individuals were used as donors, and sorted peripheral blood gammadelta T cells were profiled from nine to eleven of these donors.

The CDR3 goes from the cysteine to the phenylalanine over 16 residues. Only the CDR3 DNA stays, 48 bases, in frame from base 1. V is cut back by 5 bases and J by 3 bases, with 9 bases in the junction unmatched. CDR1 and CDR2, per the germline V gene, are GEAIGNYY and EKD. The full study reports these points: Among clonotypes in healthy donors, TRDV2 paired with TRDJ1 was identified as the most common TRD rearrangement. TRD repertoire diversity differed among healthy donors, and several donors were highly oligoclonal, with the top 5 clonotypes making up more than half of productive molecules. The primer-based approach is unable to detect novel TRD sequences that the primers do not target.

The receptor library was made with multiplex PCR. A 32-plex assay, with primers for all 8 TRDV and 4 TRDJ genes spanning the CDR3, was used to amplify the genomic DNA. A 12-nucleotide UMI was introduced during three to four barcoding PCR cycles, after which a second PCR was performed with Illumina adapter primers. AMPure XP beads were used for library purification, and library quality was checked on a Fragment Analyzer with the HS NGS Fragment kit. An Illumina MiniSeq mid-output kit with around 19% PhiX and 150 cycles of paired-end reads was used for sequencing. The study's own analysis went as follows. Reads were processed with MIGEC version 1.2.9 to group reads by UMI and build error-corrected consensus sequences. Modified VDJtools version 1.2.1 scripts and the tcR R package were used for post-processing. The public reads were reprocessed by TCRdb using CATT, and rows of matching DNA were later combined. These V and J calls rely on TCRdb rather than the paper's analysis. The sample table records roughly 2,200 delta-chain clones; more than 13% of these occur just once. The ten largest clones add up to around 49% of the sample.

Sequencing input: gamma-delta T cells enriched from blood buffy coat, or unenriched PBMCs (not recorded which). This receptor was obtained from a human donor in good health. The chain employs TRDV2 and TRDJ1, with 12 bases in between that match TRDD3. This receptor carries the CDR3 CACVKLGDTQADKLIF. The DNA reads as follows: TGTGCCTGTGTCAAGCTGGGGGATACGCAGGCCGATAAACTCATCTTT.